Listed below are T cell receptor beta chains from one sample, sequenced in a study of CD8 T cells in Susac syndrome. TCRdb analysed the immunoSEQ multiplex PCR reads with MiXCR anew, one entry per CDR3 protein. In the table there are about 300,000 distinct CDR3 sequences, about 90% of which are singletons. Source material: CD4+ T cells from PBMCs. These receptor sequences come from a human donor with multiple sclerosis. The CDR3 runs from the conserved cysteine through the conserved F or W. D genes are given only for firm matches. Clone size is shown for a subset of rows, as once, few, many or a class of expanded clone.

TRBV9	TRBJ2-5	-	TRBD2	TGTGCCAGCAGCGTAGGAAGCGGGAGAAGTGGAGAGACCCAGTACTTC	CASSVGSGRSGETQYF
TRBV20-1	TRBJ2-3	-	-	TGCAGTGCTAGAGATCTGCGGTCTCACTCAGCCTCAGGGGAGGGTACGCAGTATTTT	CSARDLRSHSASGEGTQYF
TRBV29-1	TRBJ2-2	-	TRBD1	TGCAGCGTTGAGGGACAGGGTCTCACCGGGGAGCTGTTTTTT	CSVEGQGLTGELFF
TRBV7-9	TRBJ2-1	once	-	TGTGCCAGCAGCTTAGAAAGGTCGCGCACCTACAATGAGCAGTTCTTC	CASSLERSRTYNEQFF
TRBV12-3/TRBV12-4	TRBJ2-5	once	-	TGTGCCAGCAGTCCAAGGACCGTGCTCGGGGAGACCCAGTACTTC	CASSPRTVLGETQYF
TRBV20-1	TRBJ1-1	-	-	TGCAGTGCTAGAGTCGGCGTAGGAGGGAGGCCTGAAGCTTTCTTT	CSARVGVGGRPEAFF
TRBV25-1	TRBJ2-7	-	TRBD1	TGTGCCAGCAGGGCAGACAGGGGGGGCTACGAGCAGTACTTC	CASRADRGGYEQYF
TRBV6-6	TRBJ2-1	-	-	TGTGCCAGCAGTTACTCCGGGGAGGGGGCGGCTGAGCAGTTCTTC	CASSYSGEGAAEQFF
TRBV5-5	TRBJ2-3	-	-	TGTGCCAGCAGCTTGGAGGGGATCACTAGCACAGATACGCAGTATTTT	CASSLEGITSTDTQYF
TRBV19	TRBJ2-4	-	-	TGTGCCAGTAGTGCCGGAGCCAAAAACATTCAGTACTTC	CASSAGAKNIQYF
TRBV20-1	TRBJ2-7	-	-	TGCAGTGCTTCCAGGGGAGGCACCTACGAGCAGTACTTC	CSASRGGTYEQYF
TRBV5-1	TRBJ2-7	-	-	TGCGCCAGCAGCTTAAGAGAATATAGGAAGGGCAGCTACGAGCAGTACTTC	CASSLREYRKGSYEQYF
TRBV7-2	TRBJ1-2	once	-	TGTGCCAGCAGCCCCCACTATGGCTACACCTTC	CASSPHYGYTF
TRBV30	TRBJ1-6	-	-	TGTGCCTGGAGTATTGGTCTCGGTGGTAATTCACCCCTCCACTTT	CAWSIGLGGNSPLHF
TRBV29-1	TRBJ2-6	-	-	TGCAGCGTTATATTTACGCCTGGGGCCAACGTCCTGACTTTC	CSVIFTPGANVLTF
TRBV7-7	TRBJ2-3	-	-	TGTGCTAGCAGCCCGGGGCTCTCCGGAGATACGCAGTATTTT	CASSPGLSGDTQYF
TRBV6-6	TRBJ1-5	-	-	TGTGCCAGCATCAAAGGGGGGGCCGGTCAGCCCCAGCATTTT	CASIKGGAGQPQHF
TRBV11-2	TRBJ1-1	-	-	TGTGCCAGCAGCTTAGTAACAGGCCGAGGGACTGAAGCTTTCTTT	CASSLVTGRGTEAFF
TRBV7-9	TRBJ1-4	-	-	TGTGCCAGCAGCTTGAGGGCCCGGAGGGATGCAACTAATGAAAAACTGTTTTTT	CASSLRARRDATNEKLFF
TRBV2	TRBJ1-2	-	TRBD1	TGTGCCAGCAGTGCACGGACAGGGGGCGCTTGGGGCTACACCTTC	CASSARTGGAWGYTF
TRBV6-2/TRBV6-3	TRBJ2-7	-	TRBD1	TGTGCCAGCAGTTACCTCGGGACAGGGGGCCGAGAGCAGTACTTC	CASSYLGTGGREQYF
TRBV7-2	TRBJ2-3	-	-	TGTGCCAGCAGCGAGAGGGGCCGGGGGCTAGCGGATACGCAGTATTTT	CASSERGRGLADTQYF
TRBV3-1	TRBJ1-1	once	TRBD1	TGTGCCAGCAGCCCGAGGGACAGGCAGAACACTGAAGCTTTCTTT	CASSPRDRQNTEAFF
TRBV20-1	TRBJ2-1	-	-	TGCAGTGCTAGTTGGGTTGAGGGGGACTTAACAAATTTATACAATGAGCAGTTCTTC	CSASWVEGDLTNLYNEQFF
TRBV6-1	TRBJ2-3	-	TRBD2	TGTGCCAGCAACCCAGGACTAGCGGGGGGGAACACAGATACGCAGTATTTT	CASNPGLAGGNTDTQYF
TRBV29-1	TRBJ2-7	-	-	TGCAGCGTCCAATCTAGCGTAGAACGGCAGTACTTC	CSVQSSVERQYF
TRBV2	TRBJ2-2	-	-	TGTGCCAACCGGATAACGAACACCGGGGAGCTGTTTTTT	CANRITNTGELFF
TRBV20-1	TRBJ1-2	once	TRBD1	TGCAGTGCCACCAAAGGACAGGGCGATGGCTACACCTTC	CSATKGQGDGYTF
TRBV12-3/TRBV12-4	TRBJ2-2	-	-	TGTGCCAGCAGTCCGGGCTTTTCGAACACCGGGGAGCTGTTTTTT	CASSPGFSNTGELFF
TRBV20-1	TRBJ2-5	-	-	TGCAGTGCTAGACTAGCCGGAGGGACCCAGTACTTC	CSARLAGGTQYF
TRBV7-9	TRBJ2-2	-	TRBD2	TGTGCCAGCAGCTTAGGACTAGCGGGCGTCCCCGGGGAGCTGTTTTTT	CASSLGLAGVPGELFF
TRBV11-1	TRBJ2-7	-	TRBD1	TGTGCCAGCAGCCGGACTCCGGGACAGGGGGCAAGGGAGCAGTACTTC	CASSRTPGQGAREQYF